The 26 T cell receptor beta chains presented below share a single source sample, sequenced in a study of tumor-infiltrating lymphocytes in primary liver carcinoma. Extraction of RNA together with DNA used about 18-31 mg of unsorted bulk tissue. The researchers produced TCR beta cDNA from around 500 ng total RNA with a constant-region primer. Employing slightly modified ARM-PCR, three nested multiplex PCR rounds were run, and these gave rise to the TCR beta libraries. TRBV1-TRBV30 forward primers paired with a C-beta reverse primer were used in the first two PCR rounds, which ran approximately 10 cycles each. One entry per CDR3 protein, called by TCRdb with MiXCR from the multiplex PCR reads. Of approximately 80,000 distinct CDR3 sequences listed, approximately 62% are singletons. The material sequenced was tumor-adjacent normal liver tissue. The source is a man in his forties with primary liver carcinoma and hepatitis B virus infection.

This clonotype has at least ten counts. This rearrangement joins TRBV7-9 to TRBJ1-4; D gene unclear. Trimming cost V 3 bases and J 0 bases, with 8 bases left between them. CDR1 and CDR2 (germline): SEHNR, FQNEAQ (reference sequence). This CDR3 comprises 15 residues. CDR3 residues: CASSFDGATNEKLFF. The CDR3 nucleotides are TGTGCCAGCAGCTTCGACGGTGCAACTAATGAAAAACTGTTTTTT. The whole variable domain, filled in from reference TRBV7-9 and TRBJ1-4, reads DTGVSQNPRHKITKRGQNVTFRCDPISEHNRLYWYRQTLGQGPEFLTYFQNEAQLEKSRLLSDRFSAERPKGSFSTLEIQRTEQGDSAMYLCASSFDGATNEKLFFGSGTQLSVL.

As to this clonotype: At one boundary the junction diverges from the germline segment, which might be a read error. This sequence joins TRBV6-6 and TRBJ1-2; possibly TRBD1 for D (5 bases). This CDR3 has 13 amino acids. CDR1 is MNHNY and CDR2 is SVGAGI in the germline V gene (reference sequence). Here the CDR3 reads CGSRSGALDAYTF. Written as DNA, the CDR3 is TGTGGCAGCAGATCCGGGGCCCTAGATGCTTACACCTTC.

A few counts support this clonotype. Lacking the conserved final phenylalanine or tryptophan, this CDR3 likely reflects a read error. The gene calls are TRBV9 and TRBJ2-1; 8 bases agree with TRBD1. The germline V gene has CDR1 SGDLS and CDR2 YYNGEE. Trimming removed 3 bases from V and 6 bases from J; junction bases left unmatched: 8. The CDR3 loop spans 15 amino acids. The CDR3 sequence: CASSAGQGASNEQFL. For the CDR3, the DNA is TGTGCCAGCAGCGCGGGCCAGGGGGCGAGCAATGAGCAGTTCTTA.

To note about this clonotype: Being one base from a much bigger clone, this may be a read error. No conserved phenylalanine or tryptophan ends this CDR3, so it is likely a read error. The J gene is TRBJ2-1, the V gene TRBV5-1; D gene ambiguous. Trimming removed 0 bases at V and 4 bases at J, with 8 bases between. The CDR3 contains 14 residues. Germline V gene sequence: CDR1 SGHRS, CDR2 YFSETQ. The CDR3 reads CASSLESIYNEQFY. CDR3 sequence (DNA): TGCGCCAGCAGCTTGGAGTCCATTTACAATGAGCAGTTCTAC.

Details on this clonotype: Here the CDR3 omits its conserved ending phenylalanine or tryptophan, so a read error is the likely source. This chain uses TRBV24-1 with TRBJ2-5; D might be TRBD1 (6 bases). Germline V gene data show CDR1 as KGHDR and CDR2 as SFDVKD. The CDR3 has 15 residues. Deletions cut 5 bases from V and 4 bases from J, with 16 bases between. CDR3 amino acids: CATSGLRSGAETQYL. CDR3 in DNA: TGTGCCACCAGTGGTTTACGATCAGGGGCAGAGACCCAGTACTTG.

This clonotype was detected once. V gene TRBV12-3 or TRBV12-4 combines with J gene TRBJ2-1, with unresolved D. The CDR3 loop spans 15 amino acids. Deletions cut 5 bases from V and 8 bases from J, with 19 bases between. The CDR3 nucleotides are TGTGCCAGCAGTCCGAGACCATCCGCTGAGCATGAGCAGTTCTTC. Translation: CASSPRPSAEHEQFF.

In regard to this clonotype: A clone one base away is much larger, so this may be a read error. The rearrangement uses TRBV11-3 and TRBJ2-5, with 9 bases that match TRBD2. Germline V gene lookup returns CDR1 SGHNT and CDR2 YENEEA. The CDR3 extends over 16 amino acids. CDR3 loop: CASCTGTSWSRETQYF. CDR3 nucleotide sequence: TGTGCCAGCTGCACAGGGACTAGCTGGAGCAGGGAGACACAGTACTTC.

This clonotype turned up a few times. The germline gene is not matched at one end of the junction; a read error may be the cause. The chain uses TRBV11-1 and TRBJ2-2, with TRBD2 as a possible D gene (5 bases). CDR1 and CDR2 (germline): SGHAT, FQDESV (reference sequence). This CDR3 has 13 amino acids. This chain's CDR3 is CASSFWDTGEQFF. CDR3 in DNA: TGTGCCAGCAGCTTTTGGGATACCGGGGAGCAGTTTTTT. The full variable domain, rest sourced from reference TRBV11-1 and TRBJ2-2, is EAEVAQSPRYKITEKSQAVAFWCDPISGHATLYWYRQILGQGPELLVQFQDESVVDDSQLPKDRFSAERLKGVDSTLKIQPAELGDSAMYLCASSFWDTGEQFFGEGSRLTVL.

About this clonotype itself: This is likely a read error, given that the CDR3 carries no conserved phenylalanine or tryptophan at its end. The CDR3 DNA follows: TGCGCCAGCATCCAAGGACAGGGGCCGGTCGGTGAGCAGTTCATC. Its translation: CASIQGQGPVGEQFI. The chain carries TRBV4-1 and TRBJ2-1; TRBD1 matches 9 bases. Germline V CDR1 and CDR2: MGHRA, YSYEKL. The CDR3 is made up of 15 amino acids.

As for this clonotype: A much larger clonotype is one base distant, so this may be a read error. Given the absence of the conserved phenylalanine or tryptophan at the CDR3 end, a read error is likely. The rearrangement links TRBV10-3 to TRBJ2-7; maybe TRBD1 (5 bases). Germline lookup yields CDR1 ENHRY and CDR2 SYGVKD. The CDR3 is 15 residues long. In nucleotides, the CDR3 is TGTGCCTTCAGAGACAGTTCCTTGGGGCCCGGTGAGCAGTACCTC. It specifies CAFRDSSLGPGEQYL.

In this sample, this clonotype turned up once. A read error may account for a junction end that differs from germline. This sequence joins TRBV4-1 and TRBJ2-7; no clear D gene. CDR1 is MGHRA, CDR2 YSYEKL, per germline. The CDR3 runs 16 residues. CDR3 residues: CASNQAKQASSCEHYF. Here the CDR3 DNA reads TGCGCCAGCAACCAAGCGAAGCAGGCGAGCTCCTGCGAGCACTACTTC.

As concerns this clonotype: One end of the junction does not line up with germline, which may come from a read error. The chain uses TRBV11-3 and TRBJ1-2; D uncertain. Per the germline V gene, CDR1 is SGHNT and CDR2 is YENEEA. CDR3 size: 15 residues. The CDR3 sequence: CVSSPVIRIYYGYTF. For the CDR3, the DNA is TGTGTCAGCAGCCCTGTGATAAGAATATACTATGGCTACACCTTC.

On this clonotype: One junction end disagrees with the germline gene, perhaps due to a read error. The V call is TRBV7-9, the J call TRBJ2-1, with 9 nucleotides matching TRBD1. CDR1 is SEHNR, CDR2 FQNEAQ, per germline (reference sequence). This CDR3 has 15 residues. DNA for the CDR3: TGTGCCAGCACCATGTACAGGGGGCAGAGGAATGAGCAGTCCTTC. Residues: CASTMYRGQRNEQSF.

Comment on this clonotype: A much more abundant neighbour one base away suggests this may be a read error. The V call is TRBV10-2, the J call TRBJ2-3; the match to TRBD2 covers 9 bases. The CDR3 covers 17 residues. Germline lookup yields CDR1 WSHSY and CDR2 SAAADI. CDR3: CASSELQGLASTDKQYF. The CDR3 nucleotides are TGCGCCAGCAGTGAGTTACAGGGACTAGCTAGCACAGATAAGCAGTATTTT.

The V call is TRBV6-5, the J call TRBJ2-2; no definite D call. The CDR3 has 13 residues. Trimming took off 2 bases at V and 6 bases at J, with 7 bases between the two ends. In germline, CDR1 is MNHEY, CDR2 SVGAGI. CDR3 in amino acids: CASSYVGAGELFF. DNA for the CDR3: TGTGCCAGCAGTTACGTCGGAGCCGGGGAGCTGTTTTTT.

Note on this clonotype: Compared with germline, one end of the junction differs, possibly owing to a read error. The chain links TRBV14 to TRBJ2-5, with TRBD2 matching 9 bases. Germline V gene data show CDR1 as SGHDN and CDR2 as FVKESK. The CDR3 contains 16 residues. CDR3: CASSQVSSGNKETRYF. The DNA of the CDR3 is TGTGCCAGCAGCCAAGTGTCTAGCGGGAATAAGGAGACCCGGTACTTC.

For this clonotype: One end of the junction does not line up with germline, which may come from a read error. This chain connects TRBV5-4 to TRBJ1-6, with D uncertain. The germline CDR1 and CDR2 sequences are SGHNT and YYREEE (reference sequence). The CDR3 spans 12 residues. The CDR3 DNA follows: TGTGCCAGCAGCGAGTATAATTCGCCCCTCAACTTT. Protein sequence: CASSEYNSPLNF.

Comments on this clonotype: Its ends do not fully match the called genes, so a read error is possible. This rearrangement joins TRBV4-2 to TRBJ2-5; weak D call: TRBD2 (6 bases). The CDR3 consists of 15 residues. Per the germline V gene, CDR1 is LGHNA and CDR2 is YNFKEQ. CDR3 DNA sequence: TGTGCCAGCAGCCAAGAGGCCGGGACGGGAGAGGCCCAGTACTTC. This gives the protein CASSQEAGTGEAQYF.

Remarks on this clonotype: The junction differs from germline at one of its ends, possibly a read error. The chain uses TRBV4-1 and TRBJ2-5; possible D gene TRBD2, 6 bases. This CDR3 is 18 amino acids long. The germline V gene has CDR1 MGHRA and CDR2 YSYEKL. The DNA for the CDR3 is TGCGCCAGCAGCTCTTCAGGAGGCCCCGTTAGCGGCCAAGAGACCCTGTACTTC. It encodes CASSSSGGPVSGQETLYF.

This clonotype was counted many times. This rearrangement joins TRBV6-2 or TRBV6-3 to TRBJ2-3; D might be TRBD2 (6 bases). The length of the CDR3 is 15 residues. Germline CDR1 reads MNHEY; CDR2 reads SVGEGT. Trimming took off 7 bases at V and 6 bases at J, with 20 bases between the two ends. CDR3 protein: CASTSIGLALDTQYF. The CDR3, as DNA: TGTGCCAGCACTTCTATAGGGCTAGCGTTGGATACGCAGTATTTT.

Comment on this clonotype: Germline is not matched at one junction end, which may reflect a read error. As DNA, the CDR3 is TGTACCAGCAGATGGGACAGGGGGTTTCATGGCTTCACCTTC. Protein product: CTSRWDRGFHGFTF. The chain joins TRBV7-9 to TRBJ1-2; 11 nucleotides align to TRBD1. Germline loops: CDR1 SEHNR, CDR2 FQNEAQ (reference sequence). The CDR3 runs to 14 residues. The full variable domain, completed using reference TRBV7-9 and TRBJ1-2, is DTGVSQNPRHKITKRGQNVTFRCDPISEHNRLYWYRQTLGQGPEFLTYFQNEAQLEKSRLLSDRFSAERPKGSFSTLEIQRTEQGDSAMYLCTSRWDRGFHGFTFGSGTRLTVV.

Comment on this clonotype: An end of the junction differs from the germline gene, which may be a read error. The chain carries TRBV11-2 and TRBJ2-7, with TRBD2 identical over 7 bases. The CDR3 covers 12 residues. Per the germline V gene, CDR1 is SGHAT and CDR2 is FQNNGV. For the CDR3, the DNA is TGTGCCAGCAGTCCCGGGGACTACGAGGAGTACTTC. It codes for CASSPGDYEEYF.

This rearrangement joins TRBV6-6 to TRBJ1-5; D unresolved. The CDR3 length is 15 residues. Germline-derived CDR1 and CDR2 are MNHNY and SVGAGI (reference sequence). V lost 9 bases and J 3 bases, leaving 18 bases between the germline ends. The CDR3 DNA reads TGTGCCAGTAGTCACTCACGCAGGACCAATCAGCCCCAGCATTTT. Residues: CASSHSRRTNQPQHF.

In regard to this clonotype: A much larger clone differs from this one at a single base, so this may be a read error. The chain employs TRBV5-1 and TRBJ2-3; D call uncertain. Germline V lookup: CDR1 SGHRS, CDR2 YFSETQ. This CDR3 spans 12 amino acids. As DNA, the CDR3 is TGCGCCAACAGCTTGCAAGGGGATACGCAGTATTTT. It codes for CANSLQGDTQYF.

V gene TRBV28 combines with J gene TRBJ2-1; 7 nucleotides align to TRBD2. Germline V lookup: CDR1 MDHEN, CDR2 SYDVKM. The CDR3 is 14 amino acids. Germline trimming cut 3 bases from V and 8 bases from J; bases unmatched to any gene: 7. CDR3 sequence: CASSLLAGNDEQFF. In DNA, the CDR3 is TGTGCCAGCAGTTTGTTAGCGGGTAATGATGAGCAGTTCTTC.

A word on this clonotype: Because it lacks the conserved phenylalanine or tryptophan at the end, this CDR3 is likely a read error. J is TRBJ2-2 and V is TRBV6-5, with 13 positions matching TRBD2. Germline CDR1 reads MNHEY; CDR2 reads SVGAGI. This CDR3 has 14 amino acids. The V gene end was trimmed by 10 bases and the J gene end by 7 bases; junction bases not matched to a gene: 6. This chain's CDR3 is CATGTSGKVGELFY. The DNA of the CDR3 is TGTGCCACCGGGACTAGCGGGAAGGTCGGGGAGCTGTTTTAT.